This entry lists 22 T cell receptor beta chains sequenced from one sample in a study of blood T cell repertoires in COVID-19. Repertoires were generated with immunoSEQ multiplex PCR, while TCRdb's copy carries only in-frame clones and drops some. Of about 140,000 clones in the sample, about 76% are singletons; the top ten hold over 8%. The specimen was peripheral blood. These receptors originate from a human donor in a cohort sampled during active COVID-19.

The V gene is TRBV4-3, the J gene TRBJ2-2, with D perhaps TRBD2 (7 bases). The CDR3 length is 18 residues. Trimming left V 1 base short and J 1 base short, with 16 bases between. Germline-derived CDR1 and CDR2 are LGHNA and YSLEER. As DNA, the CDR3 is TGCGCCAGCAGCCAAGGAACGGGGGGCGAGTTGAACACCGGGGAGCTGTTTTTT. Amino acids: CASSQGTGGELNTGELFF.

The chain carries TRBV6-5 and TRBJ2-7; perhaps TRBD1 as D (5 bases). With 2 bases removed from V and 2 bases from J, the gap between germline ends came to 13 bases. This CDR3 has 15 residues. Germline V gives CDR1 MNHEY, CDR2 SVGAGI. In DNA, the CDR3 is TGTGCCAGCAGTTACGGGGCAGGGTACCCCTACGAGCAGTACTTC. Encoded protein: CASSYGAGYPYEQYF.

This clone has just one count. V is TRBV7-9 and J is TRBJ1-2; a possible D gene is TRBD1 (5 bases). V was trimmed by 3 bases and J by 0 bases, leaving 11 bases between them. Germline lookup yields CDR1 SEHNR and CDR2 FQNEAQ (reference sequence). The CDR3 consists of 15 residues. This chain's CDR3 is CASSFGDLANYGYTF. The CDR3 DNA is TGTGCCAGCAGCTTCGGGGACTTAGCTAACTATGGCTACACCTTC.

The chain recombines TRBV28 with TRBJ2-3; 7 bases align to TRBD2. The CDR3 consists of 17 residues. After removal of 4 bases from V and 2 bases from J, the junction contained 12 bases not matched to a gene. The V gene's germline CDR1 is MDHEN and CDR2 SYDVKM. The CDR3 protein is CASSSPPGLHHTDTQYF. The CDR3, as DNA: TGTGCCAGCAGTTCCCCCCCGGGACTACACCACACAGATACGCAGTATTTT.

This CDR3 is CASRSGWAFGEKLFF. The CDR3 DNA follows: TGTGCCAGCAGATCTGGTTGGGCATTCGGTGAAAAACTGTTTTTT. The rearrangement uses TRBV2 and TRBJ1-4; D is unresolved. This CDR3 has 15 residues. From germline, CDR1 is SNHLY and CDR2 FYNNEI. Deletions cut 6 bases from V and 7 bases from J, with 18 bases between.

For the CDR3, the DNA is TGTGCCAGCAGGGGAGCCTCTGGGGCCAACGTCCTGACTTTC. It encodes CASRGASGANVLTF. The chain has TRBV6-5 and TRBJ2-6; D might be TRBD2 (5 bases). The CDR3 length is 14 residues. The germline V gene encodes CDR1 MNHEY and CDR2 SVGAGI. V was shortened by 6 bases and J by 0 bases, with 6 bases between the two germline ends.

V gene TRBV18 combines with J gene TRBJ1-3; D call uncertain. The germline V gene encodes CDR1 KGHSH and CDR2 LQKENI. This CDR3 spans 13 amino acids. Trimming took off 3 bases at V and 4 bases at J, with 7 bases between the two ends. The CDR3 nucleotides are TGTGCCAGCTCACCCAGCGGGGGAAACACCATATATTTT. Translated, it gives CASSPSGGNTIYF.

The rearrangement links TRBV7-2 to TRBJ1-5, with 8 nucleotides matching TRBD1. The germline V gene encodes CDR1 SGHTA and CDR2 FQGNSA. This CDR3 spans 16 amino acids. With V trimmed by 4 bases and J by 3 bases, 8 bases remained unmatched. CDR3 residues: CASSSGDRRPNQPQHF. CDR3 bases: TGTGCCAGCAGCTCCGGGGACAGGAGGCCCAATCAGCCCCAGCATTTT.

The genes are TRBV7-9 and TRBJ2-3, with 10 nucleotides matching TRBD1. V was clipped by 5 bases and J by 0 bases; unmatched bases: 5. CDR3 length: 16 amino acids. Germline V lookup: CDR1 SEHNR, CDR2 FQNEAQ (reference sequence). The CDR3 DNA follows: TGTGCCAGCAGCAACAGACAGGGGGCCAGCACAGATACGCAGTATTTT. Its translation: CASSNRQGASTDTQYF.

This clone was seen more than once but under ten times. The chain carries TRBV6-2 or TRBV6-3 and TRBJ1-2; D unresolved. The germline gives CDR1 MNHEY, CDR2 SVGEGT. CDR3 length equals 18 residues. Trimming pared 0 bases from V and 1 base from J, leaving 18 bases between. The CDR3 region is CASSYSTVLRQLNYGYTF. The CDR3 region has the DNA TGTGCCAGCAGTTACTCCACAGTGCTCCGGCAACTTAACTATGGCTACACCTTC.

The rearrangement joins TRBV6-6 to TRBJ2-3, with D perhaps TRBD1 (5 bases). Germline V gene data show CDR1 as MNHNY and CDR2 as SVGAGI (reference sequence). The CDR3 runs to 14 residues. V lost 1 base and J lost 3, with 8 bases in between. Written as DNA, the CDR3 is TGTGCCAGCAGTTACTTTAAGGGGACAGATACGCAGTATTTT. This sequence encodes CASSYFKGTDTQYF.

V gene TRBV9 combines with J gene TRBJ2-2; D remains ambiguous. Germline lookup yields CDR1 SGDLS and CDR2 YYNGEE. V gave up 3 bases and J gave up 3 bases, with 12 bases separating them. This CDR3 contains 15 residues. The DNA for the CDR3 is TGTGCCAGCAGCGCCCTCGAACTGGACACCGGGGAGCTGTTTTTT. Translated, it gives CASSALELDTGELFF.

The CDR3 is CASSQDGGDQPQHF. The CDR3 region has the DNA TGCGCCAGCAGCCAAGATGGGGGCGATCAGCCCCAGCATTTT. This chain links TRBV4-3 with TRBJ1-5, with D maybe TRBD1 (6 bases). Germline values: CDR1 LGHNA, CDR2 YSLEER. The germline V and J ends were trimmed by 0 bases and 5 bases, with 8 bases remaining between them. The length of the CDR3 is 14 residues.

The rearrangement joins TRBV2 to TRBJ1-5; maybe TRBD1 (5 bases). The CDR3 is 13 residues long. Deletions cut 10 bases from V and 2 bases from J, with 12 bases between. Germline CDR1 SNHLY, CDR2 FYNNEI. The CDR3: CATNGGGNQPQHF. In DNA, the CDR3 is TGTGCCACGAACGGGGGGGGCAATCAGCCCCAGCATTTT.

The V call is TRBV5-1, the J call TRBJ1-3; TRBD1 agrees at 8 bases. There are 14 residues in the CDR3. The germline V gene encodes CDR1 SGHRS and CDR2 YFSETQ. V trimming: 4 bases; J trimming: 8 bases; junction bases outside the gene matches: 8. The CDR3 region is CASSAGQGGDTIYF. The CDR3 nucleotides are TGCGCCAGCAGCGCCGGACAGGGAGGAGACACCATATATTTT.

The genes are TRBV10-3 and TRBJ1-5; a possible D gene is TRBD1 (5 bases). Germline V CDR1 and CDR2: ENHRY, SYGVKD. Trimming removed 2 bases at V and 1 base at J, with 15 bases between. There are 17 residues in the CDR3. The CDR3 DNA reads TGTGCCATCAGTGAGGAGGCAGGGACTTACAGCAATCAGCCCCAGCATTTT. Protein sequence: CAISEEAGTYSNQPQHF.

V gene TRBV3-1 (or the pseudogene TRBV3-2) combines with J gene TRBJ2-7; a possible D gene is TRBD1 (7 bases). This CDR3 contains 12 residues. Trimming pared 4 bases from V and 6 bases from J, leaving 10 bases between. CDR1 and CDR2 from the germline V gene are LGHDT and YNNKEL (reference sequence). CDR3: CASSRGTVEQYF. The CDR3 DNA reads TGTGCCAGCAGCCGCGGGACAGTCGAGCAGTACTTC.

This clone came up once. In DNA form, the CDR3 reads TGTGCCAGCAGCCCGCAGGGGACACATTCACCCCTCCACTTT. It encodes CASSPQGTHSPLHF. The chain has TRBV11-2 and TRBJ1-6, with a weak D call TRBD1 (6 bases). CDR1 and CDR2 from the germline V gene are SGHAT and FQNNGV. V was cut by 5 bases and J by 8 bases, with 13 bases left in between. The CDR3 runs to 14 residues.

The chain uses TRBV6-6 and TRBJ2-2; 9 bases map to TRBD1. Germline trimming cut 0 bases from V and 7 bases from J; bases unmatched to any gene: 6. Per germline, CDR1 MNHNY and CDR2 SVGAGI (reference sequence). This CDR3 comprises 16 residues. The CDR3 bases are TGTGCCAGCAGTTACTCCTGGACAGGGGATGGCGGGGAGCTGTTTTTT. Translated: CASSYSWTGDGGELFF.

This rearrangement joins TRBV27 to TRBJ2-3, with 7 positions matching TRBD2. The CDR3 has 14 amino acids. The germline V gene has CDR1 MNHEY and CDR2 SMNVEV (reference sequence). The junction had 5 bases not matched to a gene; V was cut back by 2 bases and J by 6 bases. CDR3 DNA sequence: TGTGCCAGCAGTTTAGGCCTAGCGGAGGATACGCAGTATTTT. It encodes CASSLGLAEDTQYF.

This clone was picked up a small number of times. In DNA, the CDR3 is TGTGCCAGCACCACGAGGGCCCAGTTGGGCTACGAGCAGTACTTC. The encoded protein is CASTTRAQLGYEQYF. The V and J genes are TRBV6-6 and TRBJ2-7; D is possibly TRBD2 (5 bases). Trimming took 7 bases from V and 3 from J, leaving 19 bases between them. The CDR3 extends over 15 amino acids. Germline assignment: CDR1 MNHNY and CDR2 SVGAGI (reference sequence).

The chain recombines TRBV7-8 with TRBJ2-1, with TRBD2 matching 8 bases. CDR3 size: 16 residues. CDR1 SGHVS and CDR2 FQNEAQ come from the germline V gene. V lost 3 bases to trimming and J lost 5 bases; unmatched junction nucleotides: 9. The chain's CDR3 is CASSFSRGGVNNEQFF. CDR3 sequence (DNA): TGTGCCAGCAGCTTCTCTCGGGGGGGCGTTAACAATGAGCAGTTCTTC.